This T cell receptor beta chain comes out of a study of OX40 agonist ivuxolimab in advanced cancers. The study in broad terms: The costimulatory receptor OX40 (CD134) was targeted by ivuxolimab, a fully human IgG2 agonistic monoclonal antibody. Patients were allowed to have had prior anti-PD-1, anti-PD-L1 or anti-CTLA-4 therapy, and around 41% of the dose-escalation patients had previously received checkpoint inhibitors. A male proportion of 75% to 85% and a mean age of 60 years, ranging from about 23 to 79, were recorded for the dose-escalation cohort. The paper reports the monotherapy dose-escalation portion (N of about 50 patients) of the phase I ivuxolimab trial. The point of sequencing TCRbeta in the periphery was to test whether ivuxolimab changed TCR sequence diversity and drove clonal T-cell expansion. Partial responses occurred in three dose-escalation patients: two with cutaneous melanoma and one with hepatocellular carcinoma. Intravenous ivuxolimab was administered to patients every 2 weeks at six dose levels: 0.01, 0.1, 0.3, 1.5, 3 and 10 mg/kg. Among the 52 dose-escalation patients, about 19 had hepatocellular carcinoma, roughly 15 melanoma, 9 renal cell carcinoma and 9 head and neck cancer.

Concerning this clone: The specificity of this receptor is unknown. No base-level quality is on record; no much larger clone is a single base apart.

Paper-wide results and their limitations: Which antigens the clonally expanded peripheral T cells were specific for was not determined. After ivuxolimab, more expanded clones were found on average in CD8+ T cells than in CD4+ T cells. Partial responders in the 0.1-3.0 mg/kg groups had among the lowest normalized peripheral clonal expansion, especially among CD8+ T cells. Low levels of normalized T-cell clonal expansion were also shown by some nonresponding patients. At doses from 0.1 to 3.0 mg/kg, clonal expansion was seen in both CD4+ and CD8+ blood T cells between baseline and week 6.

The germline V gene provides CDR1 SQVTM and CDR2 ANQGSEA. Inclusive of the bounding cysteine and phenylalanine, the CDR3 is 11 residues long. The entry retains the CDR3 DNA only, 33 bases that are in frame from base 1. V loses 4 bases, J loses 2 bases, and the germline ends lie 5 bases apart. Patients with autoimmune disease history or receiving systemic immunosuppression were excluded from the trial. Peripheral blood for TCR sequencing was collected from all dose cohorts at baseline, on cycle 4 day 1, and on cycle 7 day 1. The samples were drawn from a first-in-human, open-label, multicenter phase I dose-escalation trial of ivuxolimab. Adults with locally advanced or metastatic melanoma, renal cell carcinoma, hepatocellular carcinoma or head and neck squamous cell carcinoma were enrolled in the trial. Before TCR sequencing, CD4+ T cells and CD8+ T cells were sorted from peripheral blood as separate populations.

To sequence the TCRbeta CDR3 region, genomic DNA was isolated from the sorted cells. The immunoSEQ Assay was used to sequence the TCRbeta CDR3 regions. In its TCRdb copy, this immuneACCESS table keeps in-frame sequences only and misses some clones. Where compared with another copy, unresolved V genes explain less than half of these, and the others have no known cause. The sample data list about 60,000 clones, and about nine tenths of these were observed just once. The top ten clonotypes cover roughly 0.66% of the sample. The sequence is built from TRBV29-1 and TRBJ2-5, with TRBD1 perhaps the D gene, on 5 matching bases. This sequence was found in an adult with an advanced solid tumor such as melanoma, head and neck, liver or kidney cancer. Sequences were derived from CD4+ or CD8+ T cells sorted from blood, sampled in a trial of the OX40 agonist ivuxolimab. The DNA sequence follows: TGCAGCGTTGGACAGCAAGAGACCCAGTACTTC. Its amino acids are CSVGQQETQYF.